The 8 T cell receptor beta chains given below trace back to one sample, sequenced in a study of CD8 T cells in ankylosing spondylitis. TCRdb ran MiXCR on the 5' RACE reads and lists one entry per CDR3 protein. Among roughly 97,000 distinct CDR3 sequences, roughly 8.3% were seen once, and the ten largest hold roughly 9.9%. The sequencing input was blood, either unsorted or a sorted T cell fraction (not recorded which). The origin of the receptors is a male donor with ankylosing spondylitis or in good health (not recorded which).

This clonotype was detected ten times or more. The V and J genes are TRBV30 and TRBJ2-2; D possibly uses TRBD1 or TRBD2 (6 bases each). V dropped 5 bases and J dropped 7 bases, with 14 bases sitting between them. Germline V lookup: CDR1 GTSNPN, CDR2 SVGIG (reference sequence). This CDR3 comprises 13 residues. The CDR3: CAWAPGGHGELFF. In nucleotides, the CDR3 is TGTGCCTGGGCCCCCGGGGGACACGGGGAGCTGTTTTTT.

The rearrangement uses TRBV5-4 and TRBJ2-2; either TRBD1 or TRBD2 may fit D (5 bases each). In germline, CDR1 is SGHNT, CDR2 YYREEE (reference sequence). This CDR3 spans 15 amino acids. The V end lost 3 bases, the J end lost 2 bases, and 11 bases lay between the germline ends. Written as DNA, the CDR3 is TGTGCCAGCAGCTGGGGGAGCGGAAACACCGGGGAGCTGTTTTTT. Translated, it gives CASSWGSGNTGELFF.

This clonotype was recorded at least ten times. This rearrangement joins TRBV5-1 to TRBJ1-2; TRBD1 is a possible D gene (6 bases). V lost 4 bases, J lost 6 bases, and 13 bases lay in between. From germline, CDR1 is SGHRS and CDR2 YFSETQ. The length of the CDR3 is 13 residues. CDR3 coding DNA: TGCGCCAGCAGCGTGACAGGCGAGAATGGCTACACCTTC. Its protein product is CASSVTGENGYTF.

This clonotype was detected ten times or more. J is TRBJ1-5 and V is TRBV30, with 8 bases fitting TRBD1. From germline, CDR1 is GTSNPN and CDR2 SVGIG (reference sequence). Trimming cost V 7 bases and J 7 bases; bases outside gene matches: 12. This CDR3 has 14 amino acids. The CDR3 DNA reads TGTGCCTCGTCGGGGGCAGGGGGCACCCAGCCCCAGCATTTT. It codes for CASSGAGGTQPQHF.

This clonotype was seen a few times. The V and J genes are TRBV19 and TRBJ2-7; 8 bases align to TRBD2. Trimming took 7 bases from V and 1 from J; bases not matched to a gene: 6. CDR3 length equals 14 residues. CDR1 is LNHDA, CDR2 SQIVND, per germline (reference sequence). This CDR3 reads CASKSGRKSYEQYF. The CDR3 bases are TGTGCCAGTAAAAGCGGGAGAAAGTCCTACGAGCAGTACTTC.

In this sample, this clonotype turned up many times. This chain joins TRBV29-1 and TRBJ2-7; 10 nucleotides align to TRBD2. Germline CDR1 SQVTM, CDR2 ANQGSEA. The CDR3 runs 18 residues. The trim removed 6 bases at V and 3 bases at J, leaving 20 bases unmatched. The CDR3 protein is CSVALLAGPSNPYYEQYF. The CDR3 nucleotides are TGCAGCGTGGCCCTACTAGCGGGACCATCGAATCCGTACTACGAGCAGTACTTC.

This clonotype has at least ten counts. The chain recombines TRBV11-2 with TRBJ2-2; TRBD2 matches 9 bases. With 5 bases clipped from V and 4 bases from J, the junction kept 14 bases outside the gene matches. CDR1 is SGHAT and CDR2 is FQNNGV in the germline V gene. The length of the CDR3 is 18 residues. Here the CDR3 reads CASSIRGRFSGSTGELFF. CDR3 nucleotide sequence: TGTGCCAGCAGCATCCGAGGGAGATTTAGCGGGAGCACCGGGGAGCTGTTTTTT.

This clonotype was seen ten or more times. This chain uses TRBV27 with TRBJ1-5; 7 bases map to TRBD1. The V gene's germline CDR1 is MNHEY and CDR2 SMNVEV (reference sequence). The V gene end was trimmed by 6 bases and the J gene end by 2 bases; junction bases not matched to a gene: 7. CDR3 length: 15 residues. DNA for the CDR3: TGTGCCAGCAGCACAGGGGTCTACGGCAATCAGCCCCAGCATTTT. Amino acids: CASSTGVYGNQPQHF.